These 31 T cell receptor beta chains share one sample of origin, sequenced in a study of blood T cell repertoires in COVID-19. Clones were read by immunoSEQ multiplex PCR, and TCRdb kept only the in-frame ones, dropping some. The profile shows tens of thousands of clones, around 89% of them singletons. The sample consisted of peripheral blood. These receptor sequences come from a man between 65 and 79 years old with active or convalescent COVID-19.

This chain joins TRBV30 and TRBJ2-6; D not resolved. V dropped 2 bases and J dropped 3 bases, with 2 bases sitting between them. This CDR3 has 12 amino acids. Germline V gene lookup returns CDR1 GTSNPN and CDR2 SVGIG (reference sequence). The CDR3 spells CAWSRGANVLTF. The DNA of the CDR3 is TGTGCCTGGAGTCGTGGGGCCAACGTCCTGACTTTC.

The V call is TRBV7-9, the J call TRBJ1-4; D not certain. V was trimmed by 2 bases and J by 7 bases, leaving 17 bases between them. CDR1 is SEHNR and CDR2 is FQNEAQ in the germline V gene (reference sequence). CDR3 length: 16 residues. Written as DNA, the CDR3 is TGTGCCAGCAGCTTATTTTTTGGAGGCGGGCTTGAAAAACTGTTTTTT. It yields the protein CASSLFFGGGLEKLFF.

CDR3: CALGQSLGNTIYF. The CDR3 nucleotides are TGTGCCCTCGGACAGAGCCTTGGAAACACCATATATTTT. This chain uses TRBV10-3 with TRBJ1-3, with a tentative D call TRBD1 (6 bases). The CDR3 runs to 13 residues. CDR1 ENHRY and CDR2 SYGVKD come from the germline V gene. The V end was cut by 11 bases, the J end by 3 bases, with 14 bases between.

V gene TRBV19 combines with J gene TRBJ1-5; maybe TRBD1 (6 bases). Trimming removed 5 bases at V and 0 bases at J, with 14 bases between. This CDR3 contains 16 residues. The germline CDR1 and CDR2 sequences are LNHDA and SQIVND (reference sequence). The CDR3 here is CASSGNRAHSNQPQHF. Here the CDR3 DNA reads TGTGCCAGTAGTGGGAACAGGGCGCATAGCAATCAGCCCCAGCATTTT.

V is TRBV2 and J is TRBJ2-7; the D gene is possibly TRBD2 (6 bases). The germline V gene encodes CDR1 SNHLY and CDR2 FYNNEI. This CDR3 region has 14 residues. V lost 7 bases and J lost 2, with 15 bases in between. DNA of the CDR3: TGTGCCAGCACCGAACGGGACTGGCCCTACGAGCAGTACTTC. It encodes CASTERDWPYEQYF.

The V gene is TRBV28, the J gene TRBJ2-7; D is unresolved. The CDR3 loop spans 12 amino acids. Germline CDR1 MDHEN, CDR2 SYDVKM. The V end lost 6 bases, the J end lost 0 bases, and 6 bases lay between the germline ends. In nucleotides, the CDR3 is TGTGCCAGCAGGATTAGCTCCTACGAGCAGTACTTC. It is translated as CASRISSYEQYF.

In DNA, the CDR3 is TGTGCCAGCAGTAAGACTTCAGAGACCCAGTACTTC. Its translation: CASSKTSETQYF. The genes are TRBV5-4 and TRBJ2-5; no clear D. Trimming took off 5 bases at V and 4 bases at J, with 9 bases between the two ends. Germline lookup yields CDR1 SGHNT and CDR2 YYREEE (reference sequence). This CDR3 spans 12 amino acids.

The V gene is TRBV18, the J gene TRBJ1-2; D call uncertain. Germline loops: CDR1 KGHSH, CDR2 LQKENI. Trimming removed 5 bases at V and 8 bases at J, with 12 bases between. The CDR3 loop spans 12 amino acids. Written as DNA, the CDR3 is TGTGCCAGCTCATCACGAGGCCAGGGCTACACCTTC. This codes for CASSSRGQGYTF. Variable domain in full (rest from reference TRBV18 and TRBJ1-2): NAGVMQNPRHLVRRRGQEARLRCSPMKGHSHVYWYRQLPEEGLKFMVYLQKENIIDESGMPKERFSAEFPKEGPSILRIQQVVRGDSAAYFCASSSRGQGYTFGSGTRLTVV.

This sequence joins TRBV6-5 and TRBJ1-5, with TRBD1 matching over 8 bases. Germline-derived CDR1 and CDR2 are MNHEY and SVGAGI. The trim removed 5 bases at V and 6 bases at J, leaving 6 bases unmatched. This CDR3 is built from 14 residues. The CDR3 DNA is TGTGCCAGCAGTCTAACAGGGGGTGCTCAGCCCCAGCATTTT. It codes for CASSLTGGAQPQHF.

This clone has just one count. The chain joins TRBV5-6 to TRBJ1-2; TRBD1 is a possible D gene (6 bases). There are 14 residues in the CDR3. CDR1 is SGHDT, CDR2 YYEEEE, per germline. The V gene lost 1 base and the J gene lost 3 bases, with 10 bases spanning the gap. The CDR3 loop is CASSLLGGDYGYTF. CDR3 bases: TGTGCCAGCAGCTTGCTAGGGGGGGACTATGGCTACACCTTC.

The V and J genes are TRBV12-3 or TRBV12-4 and TRBJ2-7; 8 bases align to TRBD1. Trimming took 6 bases from V and 6 from J; bases not matched to a gene: 4. This CDR3 is 12 amino acids long. This CDR3 reads CASRPGTGEQYF. CDR3 DNA: TGTGCCAGCAGGCCAGGGACAGGCGAGCAGTACTTC.

On this clone: The junction shows a germline mismatch at one end, possibly a read error. The gene calls are TRBV7-9 and TRBJ2-5; no firm D call. Germline V gives CDR1 SEHNR, CDR2 FQNEAQ (reference sequence). The CDR3 length is 14 residues. The CDR3 DNA reads as TGTGTCAGCAGCTTAGTATCTAGACAAGAGACCCAGTACTTC. This gives the protein CVSSLVSRQETQYF.

Within the sample, this clone is medium-sized (0.01 to 0.1%). This chain uses TRBV6-2 or TRBV6-3 with TRBJ1-2; TRBD1 agrees at 9 bases. Trimming took 5 bases from V and 2 from J; bases not matched to a gene: 6. Germline-derived CDR1 and CDR2 are MNHEY and SVGEGT. CDR3 length: 15 amino acids. The CDR3 here is CASSRTGVMNYGYTF. The CDR3 bases are TGTGCCAGCAGTCGGACAGGGGTTATGAACTATGGCTACACCTTC.

The chain is built from TRBV11-2 and TRBJ2-7, with 13 positions matching TRBD2. Germline trimming cut 4 bases from V and 1 base from J; bases unmatched to any gene: 10. The length of the CDR3 is 18 residues. Germline V gene data show CDR1 as SGHAT and CDR2 as FQNNGV. CDR3 amino acids: CASSSRLAGGSRSYEQYF. CDR3 DNA sequence: TGTGCCAGCAGCTCAAGACTAGCGGGGGGTTCGAGGTCCTACGAGCAGTACTTC.

The chain's CDR3 is CASSLGASGGNTDTQYF. CDR3 in DNA: TGTGCCAGCAGTCTTGGAGCTAGCGGGGGGAACACAGATACGCAGTATTTT. V gene TRBV9 combines with J gene TRBJ2-3; 11 nucleotides align to TRBD2. With V trimmed by 5 bases and J by 2 bases, 10 bases remained unmatched. Germline loops: CDR1 SGDLS, CDR2 YYNGEE. There are 17 residues in the CDR3.

The V and J genes are TRBV21-1 and TRBJ2-3; the D call TRBD1 from the table was never checked on the DNA. TRBV21-1 is deemed a pseudogene. The CDR3 length is 17 residues. The chain's CDR3 is CASSKGETGGDTDTQYF. In nucleotides, the CDR3 is TGTGCCAGCAGCAAAGGGGAGACAGGGGGAGACACAGATACGCAGTATTTT.

This chain links TRBV24-1 with TRBJ2-5; 10 bases match TRBD1. Germline CDR1 and CDR2: KGHDR and SFDVKD. V lost 7 bases and J lost 5; bases outside the gene matches: 6. The CDR3 consists of 14 residues. CDR3 bases: TGTGCCACCAGCGGGACAGGGGTTGTGGAGACCCAGTACTTC. It yields the protein CATSGTGVVETQYF.

The chain combines TRBV3-1 (or the pseudogene TRBV3-2) with TRBJ2-5, with TRBD2 matching over 12 bases. Germline CDR1 LGHDT, CDR2 YNNKEL (reference sequence). CDR3 length: 19 amino acids. Losses at the gene ends were 7 bases for V and 2 bases for J; bases not matched to a gene: 17. CDR3 sequence (DNA): TGTGCCAGCATCATTTGCCGGGCTAGCGGGGGGGAGTTGCAAGAGACCCAGTACTTC. Translation: CASIICRASGGELQETQYF.

The chain combines TRBV23-1 with TRBJ1-5; 7 nucleotides line up with TRBD1. TRBV23-1 is noted as an ORF with a role that remains uncertain. Unmatched junction bases numbered 16, after V lost 7 bases and J lost 1 base. This CDR3 has 18 amino acids. CDR3 DNA sequence: TGCGCCAGCATCGGTGGGTCCCAGGGGGATCTGAGCAATCAGCCCCAGCATTTT. It specifies CASIGGSQGDLSNQPQHF.

This chain connects TRBV28 to TRBJ2-5; 12 positions match TRBD2. V was clipped by 7 bases and J by 5 bases; unmatched bases: 8. Germline CDR1 and CDR2: MDHEN and SYDVKM. The CDR3 sequence is 15 residues long. CDR3 sequence (DNA): TGTGCCAGCACCGAACTAGCGGGGGGTTCGGAGACCCAGTACTTC. Encoded protein: CASTELAGGSETQYF.

V usage is TRBV2 and J usage is TRBJ1-5, with D unresolved. Germline CDR1 SNHLY, CDR2 FYNNEI. The CDR3 runs 12 residues. V lost 8 bases to trimming and J lost 4 bases, with 9 bases between them. The DNA of the CDR3 is TGTGCCAGCCAGCGGGCGAATCAGCCCCAGCATTTT. This codes for CASQRANQPQHF.

The V gene is TRBV5-1, the J gene TRBJ2-3; D unclear. Trimming cost V 0 bases and J 5 bases, with 13 bases left between them. Looked up from germline, CDR1 is SGHRS and CDR2 is YFSETQ. The CDR3 length is 15 residues. The CDR3 region is CASSLGGQLVDTQYF. In DNA, the CDR3 is TGCGCCAGCAGCTTGGGTGGCCAGTTGGTAGATACGCAGTATTTT.

This chain links TRBV27 with TRBJ1-6; 9 bases line up with TRBD1. Germline lookup yields CDR1 MNHEY and CDR2 SMNVEV (reference sequence). The V and J ends lost 7 bases and 10 bases, in that order; junction bases with no gene match: 11. This CDR3 contains 15 residues. CDR3 residues: CASTLGQGYGSPLHF. CDR3 nucleotides: TGTGCCAGCACCCTGGGACAGGGTTACGGGTCACCCCTCCACTTT.

V usage is TRBV19 and J usage is TRBJ1-1, with 8 bases lining up with TRBD1. Losses at the gene ends were 6 bases for V and 4 bases for J; bases not matched to a gene: 16. The germline V gene has CDR1 LNHDA and CDR2 SQIVND (reference sequence). The CDR3 has 17 amino acids. The CDR3, as DNA: TGTGCCAGTAGCCCGATAGGGACAGGTGGGGTGGGCACTGAAGCTTTCTTT. This sequence encodes CASSPIGTGGVGTEAFF.

The gene calls are TRBV28 and TRBJ2-2; tentative D call: TRBD1 (5 bases). The CDR3 is made up of 14 amino acids. Germline V gene lookup returns CDR1 MDHEN and CDR2 SYDVKM. V was trimmed by 5 bases and J by 7 bases, leaving 14 bases between them. CDR3 region: CASSPLQGGGELFF. The CDR3 nucleotides are TGTGCCAGCAGTCCCCTTCAGGGTGGCGGGGAGCTGTTTTTT.

This clone has just one count. V is TRBV3-1 (or the pseudogene TRBV3-2) and J is TRBJ1-4; 10 bases are a match to TRBD1. Germline V gives CDR1 LGHDT, CDR2 YNNKEL (reference sequence). The CDR3 loop spans 17 amino acids. J gave up 5 bases and V 2 bases, and 8 bases lay outside the gene matches. This CDR3 is CASSQQGTGAPNEKLFF. CDR3 DNA sequence: TGTGCCAGCAGCCAACAAGGGACAGGGGCTCCCAATGAAAAACTGTTTTTT.

The table lists this clone with a count of one. This chain uses TRBV7-2 with TRBJ1-5, with 8 bases identical to TRBD1. The CDR3 contains 13 residues. The J segment lost 9 bases and the V segment lost 3 bases, leaving 4 bases of the junction unmatched. CDR1 and CDR2 from the germline V gene are SGHTA and FQGNSA. DNA of the CDR3: TGTGCCAGCAGCTTTGGGACAGGCGGGCCCCAGCATTTT. Protein: CASSFGTGGPQHF.

This chain connects TRBV7-9 to TRBJ1-1; D might be TRBD1 (5 bases). CDR3 length equals 14 residues. V lost 5 bases and J lost 1, with 11 bases in between. Germline CDR1 and CDR2: SEHNR and FQNEAQ (reference sequence). The CDR3 loop reads CASSNPGSNTEAFF. The CDR3 nucleotides are TGTGCCAGCAGCAACCCAGGGTCGAACACTGAAGCTTTCTTT.

This rearrangement joins TRBV27 to TRBJ2-1; 7 nucleotides align to TRBD1. V shed 3 bases and J 8 bases; nucleotides not matched to a gene: 10. Germline CDR1 and CDR2: MNHEY and SMNVEV (reference sequence). This CDR3 contains 15 residues. CDR3 protein: CASSLTGYYPYEQFF. In DNA, the CDR3 is TGTGCCAGCAGTTTGACAGGGTATTACCCTTATGAGCAGTTCTTC.

The genes are TRBV29-1 and TRBJ2-1, with D perhaps TRBD2 (7 bases). The CDR3 spans 14 residues. V shed 7 bases and J shed 1 base, with 14 bases lying between them. Germline CDR1 and CDR2: SQVTM and ANQGSEA. This CDR3 reads CSGLGGQSYNEQFF. DNA of the CDR3: TGCAGCGGCTTGGGGGGGCAGTCCTACAATGAGCAGTTCTTC.

CDR3 nucleotides: TGTGCCAGCAGCCAAGCGCAGGGGAGTCGACTAGCCAAAAACATTCAGTACTTC. It translates to CASSQAQGSRLAKNIQYF. The chain employs TRBV4-2 and TRBJ2-4; tentative D call: TRBD1 (6 bases). The CDR3 totals 18 residues. Trimming removed 1 base at V and 0 bases at J, with 16 bases between. The germline V gene has CDR1 LGHNA and CDR2 YNFKEQ.